This TCR beta chain was retrieved from a study of blood T cell repertoires in COVID-19. This CDR3 has 13 amino acids. Germline-derived CDR1 and CDR2 are MNHEY and SVGEGT. Trimming took off 5 bases at V and 6 bases at J, with 13 bases between the two ends. Using immunoSEQ multiplex PCR, the repertoire was profiled, and TCRdb retains in-frame clones only, with some absent. Of about 83,000 clones in the sample, roughly 86% were seen once. J is TRBJ1-2 and V is TRBV6-2 or TRBV6-3; D possibly corresponds to TRBD1 (5 bases). The sample was peripheral blood. The TCR originated in a middle-aged man with active COVID-19. DNA for the CDR3: TGTGCCAGCAGTCACCGACGGGGGGATGGCTACACCTTC. Its protein is CASSHRRGDGYTF.